These 22 T cell receptor beta chains were sequenced from one sample in a study of T cells after posttransplantation cyclophosphamide (dated by TCRdb to the mid-2010s). Libraries were constructed by the immunoSEQ multiplex PCR assay. TCRdb mirrors the immuneACCESS table, restricted to in-frame sequences. Some clones are absent from its copies; in checked studies, under half trace to an unresolved V gene, and the reason for the others is unknown. The table puts tens of thousands of clones in this sample, none counted just once. The ten top clones hold 6% to 7% of the sample. Specimen: PBMCs. Every receptor here comes from a woman in her fifties or sixties in good health, CMV-negative, and a related stem cell transplant donor.

This rearrangement joins TRBV6-1 to TRBJ2-5; a possible D gene is TRBD1 (7 bases). Per the germline V gene, CDR1 is MNHNS and CDR2 is SASEGT. The CDR3 runs 16 residues. V lost 2 bases and J lost 6, with 19 bases in between. CDR3 coding DNA: TGTGCCAGCAGTGAAAAGGGAGGAAGGGGGCAGAAGACCCAGTACTTC. Protein sequence: CASSEKGGRGQKTQYF.

The table lists this clone with many counts. CDR3 sequence: CAWSVQTEAFF. DNA of the CDR3: TGTGCCTGGAGTGTACAGACTGAAGCTTTCTTT. The chain joins TRBV30 to TRBJ1-1; D unresolved. The germline V gene encodes CDR1 GTSNPN and CDR2 SVGIG (reference sequence). The CDR3 runs to 11 residues. Trimming took 0 bases from V and 5 from J, leaving 4 bases between them.

The chain links TRBV28 to TRBJ2-5, with D unclear. The DNA end is more similar to TRBJ2-7, so the J call may be wrong. Germline CDR1 and CDR2: MDHEN and SYDVKM. The CDR3 contains 15 residues. The CDR3 protein is CASSLGGVSSYEQYF. The CDR3 DNA is TGTGCCAGCAGTTTAGGTGGAGTGAGCTCCTACGAGCAGTACTTC.

This clone came up many times. This chain joins TRBV7-9 and TRBJ2-2, with TRBD2 as a possible D gene (5 bases). The germline CDR1 and CDR2 sequences are SEHNR and FQNEAQ (reference sequence). This CDR3 is built from 14 residues. Trimming took 3 bases from V and 6 from J, leaving 11 bases between them. CDR3: CASSLGLAPGELFF. CDR3 DNA: TGTGCCAGCAGCTTGGGGTTAGCGCCCGGGGAGCTGTTTTTT.

V is TRBV4-2 and J is TRBJ2-3; D is perhaps TRBD2 (5 bases). Germline values: CDR1 LGHNA, CDR2 YNFKEQ. The CDR3 extends over 16 amino acids. Trimming took off 0 bases at V and 1 base at J, with 11 bases between the two ends. The CDR3 nucleotides are TGTGCCAGCAGCCAAGAATTAGCGCCACGCACAGATACGCAGTATTTT. It specifies CASSQELAPRTDTQYF.

This clone showed up many times. The V gene is TRBV28, the J gene TRBJ2-7; 9 bases align to TRBD1. The V gene's germline CDR1 is MDHEN and CDR2 SYDVKM. V shed 4 bases, J shed 6 bases, and the junction held 7 bases outside the gene matches. The CDR3 is made up of 14 amino acids. This CDR3 reads CASSSYRGPGEQYV. The CDR3 DNA is TGTGCCAGCAGTTCATACAGGGGGCCGGGCGAGCAGTACGTC.

This clone came up many times. The chain employs TRBV7-2 and TRBJ2-2; 10 bases fit TRBD1. The CDR3 is 17 residues long. J lost 7 bases, V lost 4 bases, and 12 bases had no gene match. CDR1 is SGHTA and CDR2 is FQGNSA in the germline V gene. Written as DNA, the CDR3 is TGTGCCAGCAGCTCTCCAACCGAGACAGGGGGCGTCGGGGAGCTGTTTTTT. It yields the protein CASSSPTETGGVGELFF.

This clone was recorded at least ten times. V usage is TRBV18 and J usage is TRBJ2-1, with D possibly being TRBD1 (6 bases). CDR1 is KGHSH and CDR2 is LQKENI in the germline V gene. There are 14 residues in the CDR3. V lost 3 bases, J lost 3 bases, and 9 bases lay in between. DNA of the CDR3: TGTGCCAGCTCACCGAACAGGGTCTACAATGAGCAGTTCTTC. It specifies CASSPNRVYNEQFF.

This clone was seen many times. This chain connects TRBV30 to TRBJ1-1; maybe TRBD1 (5 bases). The ends were cut back, 3 bases at V and 0 bases at J, with 11 bases in the middle. CDR1 and CDR2 from the germline V gene are GTSNPN and SVGIG (reference sequence). The CDR3 contains 14 residues. This chain's CDR3 is CAWRGDSLNTEAFF. CDR3 sequence (DNA): TGTGCCTGGAGAGGAGACAGTCTGAACACTGAAGCTTTCTTT.

This clone was recorded at least ten times. The genes are TRBV11-2 and TRBJ2-5; 7 nucleotides line up with TRBD1. Per the germline V gene, CDR1 is SGHAT and CDR2 is FQNNGV. V was pared by 1 base and J by 4 bases, with 6 bases of the junction left unmatched. The CDR3 loop spans 15 amino acids. CDR3 coding DNA: TGTGCCAGCAGCTTAGGGGATCGACAGGGAGAGACCCAGTACTTC. It specifies CASSLGDRQGETQYF.

This clone was picked up many times. The chain couples TRBV10-3 to TRBJ1-1, with 7 bases that match TRBD1. Germline V CDR1 and CDR2: ENHRY, SYGVKD. The CDR3 has 17 residues. J was trimmed by 1 base and V by 3 bases; bases with no gene match: 11. The CDR3 loop is CAISDRQGQRGNTEAFF. For the CDR3, the DNA is TGTGCCATCAGTGACCGACAGGGTCAAAGGGGGAACACTGAAGCTTTCTTT.

This clone was seen repeatedly, ten times or more. This chain links TRBV4-1 with TRBJ2-3; 7 positions agree with TRBD2. The CDR3 sequence is 17 residues long. Germline V gene sequence: CDR1 MGHRA, CDR2 YSYEKL. V gave up 0 bases and J gave up 4 bases; unmatched junction bases: 10. The CDR3 DNA follows: TGCGCCAGCAGCCAAGATCCCAGCGGGGCCCTCGCAGATACGCAGTATTTT. It specifies CASSQDPSGALADTQYF.

This clone occurred many times. The conserved final phenylalanine or tryptophan is absent from the CDR3, which likely points to a read error. The limits of the CDR3 on the DNA are not certain, so only TCRdb's listed CDR3 is given. The chain links TRBV6-1 to TRBJ1-6; the table's D call, TRBD1, was not checked against the DNA. Germline CDR1 MNHNS, CDR2 SASEGT. Termini included, the CDR3 measures 9 amino acids. This chain's CDR3 is CARPGKGVV.

In this sample, this clone turned up a few times. The chain joins TRBV9 to TRBJ2-7, with unresolved D. Germline V gene data show CDR1 as SGDLS and CDR2 as YYNGEE. Trimming took 1 base from V and 1 from J, leaving 12 bases between them. The CDR3 is 15 residues long. CDR3 sequence (DNA): TGTGCCAGCAGCGTATCCTTCTCTCCGTCCTACGAGCAGTACTTC. Its protein product is CASSVSFSPSYEQYF.

This clone was seen more than once but under ten times. The chain has TRBV4-1 and TRBJ1-2; possibly TRBD1 for D (5 bases). V shed 0 bases and J shed 1 base, with 15 bases lying between them. Germline CDR1 reads MGHRA; CDR2 reads YSYEKL. This CDR3 has 17 residues. This CDR3 reads CASSQEDNRPLNYGYTF. DNA for the CDR3: TGCGCCAGCAGCCAAGAGGATAACAGGCCCCTTAACTATGGCTACACCTTC.

About this clone: Being one base from a much bigger clone, this may be a read error. Other DNA sequences of this sample code for an identical CDR3. The chain carries TRBV29-1 and TRBJ1-1; TRBD1 matches at 7 bases. This CDR3 is 15 amino acids long. V shed 0 bases, J shed 0 bases, and the junction held 4 bases outside the gene matches. CDR1 and CDR2 from the germline V gene are SQVTM and ANQGSEA. The CDR3: CSVEEQGGMNTEAFF. The CDR3 region has the DNA TGCAGCGTTGAAGAGCAGGGGGGAATGAACACTGAAGCTTTCTTT. Supplemented by reference TRBV29-1 and TRBJ1-1, the full variable domain reads SAVISQKPSRDICQRGTSLTIQCQVDSQVTMMFWYRQQPGQSLTLIATANQGSEATYESGFVIDKFPISRPNLTFSTLTVSNMSPEDSSIYLCSVEEQGGMNTEAFFGQGTRLTVV.

This clone was counted ten times or more. V usage is TRBV7-2 and J usage is TRBJ1-3, with D unresolved. The ends were cut back, 1 base at V and 2 bases at J, with 6 bases in the middle. CDR3 size: 14 residues. Germline V gene lookup returns CDR1 SGHTA and CDR2 FQGNSA. The CDR3 DNA sequence: TGTGCCAGCAGCTTAGTCTCTACTGGAAACACCATATATTTT. Translated, it gives CASSLVSTGNTIYF.

This clone has at least ten counts. The chain recombines TRBV5-4 with TRBJ2-7, with D uncertain. This CDR3 is built from 13 residues. CDR1 is SGHNT and CDR2 is YYREEE in the germline V gene (reference sequence). V was clipped by 2 bases and J by 1 base, with 7 bases between them. The chain's CDR3 is CASSFYRSYEQYF. In nucleotides, the CDR3 is TGTGCCAGCAGCTTCTATAGATCCTACGAGCAGTACTTC.

This clone was detected many times. This rearrangement joins TRBV19 to TRBJ2-3, with 7 bases aligning to TRBD2. CDR1 is LNHDA and CDR2 is SQIVND in the germline V gene (reference sequence). Trimming took 5 bases from V and 6 from J; bases not matched to a gene: 5. This CDR3 is 13 amino acids long. In DNA form, the CDR3 reads TGTGCCAGTAGTCACACGACTAGCGATACGCAGTATTTT. It yields the protein CASSHTTSDTQYF.

This clone has a count of ten or more. The V and J genes are TRBV5-1 and TRBJ2-3, with D tentatively TRBD2 (5 bases). This CDR3 region has 15 residues. Trimming shortened V by 3 bases and J by 6 bases, and 17 bases separated the two germline ends. Germline assignment: CDR1 SGHRS and CDR2 YFSETQ. The CDR3 DNA is TGCGCCAGCAGCTCGGAGGACCAGTGGGCTGATACGCAGTATTTT. Its translation is CASSSEDQWADTQYF.

The table lists this clone with many counts. This rearrangement joins TRBV5-1 to TRBJ2-3, with no clear D. Looked up from germline, CDR1 is SGHRS and CDR2 is YFSETQ. This CDR3 is built from 12 residues. Trimming took 5 bases from V and 5 from J, leaving 9 bases between them. As DNA, the CDR3 is TGCGCCAGCAGTTCTACCGGAGATACGCAGTATTTT. Protein: CASSSTGDTQYF.

The sample holds many counts of this clone. The rearrangement joins TRBV7-6 to TRBJ2-2, with 10 bases aligning to TRBD2. The junction had 14 bases not matched to a gene; V was cut back by 6 bases and J by 7 bases. This CDR3 has 17 amino acids. Germline values: CDR1 SGHVS, CDR2 FNYEAQ. The CDR3 sequence: CASSPVSGRPKSGELFF. CDR3 DNA sequence: TGTGCCAGCAGTCCCGTTAGCGGGAGGCCCAAAAGCGGGGAGCTGTTTTTT.